This T cell receptor (beta chain) came from a study of cytomegalovirus exposure and HLA in healthy donors. Germline V CDR1 and CDR2: SGHDN, FVKESK. V trimming: 3 bases; J trimming: 4 bases; junction bases outside the gene matches: 3. The CDR3 has 13 amino acids. PCR employed 60 Vbeta and 13 Jbeta primers. Sequenced by immunoSEQ multiplex PCR; TCRdb stores in-frame clones only, minus some. Here the sample spans some 93,000 clones, less than 80% being singletons. Overall study findings and caveats: Cytomegalovirus association was listed for under 200 TCR beta chains. Generally TCR sequences proved uncommon, though certain public TCRs appeared in numerous donors. It was reportedly the case that the classifier diagnosed cytomegalovirus status with high specificity and sensitivity. Being indistinguishable, some V segments were excluded, TRBV6-2 and TRBV6-3 among them.

This clone was picked up one time. Its antigen is unknown. The sequencing input was PBMCs. The TCR comes from a boy between 5 and 17 years old in good health and CMV-seropositive. The V and J genes are TRBV14 and TRBJ2-7, with 7 bases identical to TRBD2. This CDR3 is CASSQLAVYEQYF. The CDR3 DNA follows: TGTGCCAGCAGCCAGCTAGCGGTTTACGAGCAGTACTTC.